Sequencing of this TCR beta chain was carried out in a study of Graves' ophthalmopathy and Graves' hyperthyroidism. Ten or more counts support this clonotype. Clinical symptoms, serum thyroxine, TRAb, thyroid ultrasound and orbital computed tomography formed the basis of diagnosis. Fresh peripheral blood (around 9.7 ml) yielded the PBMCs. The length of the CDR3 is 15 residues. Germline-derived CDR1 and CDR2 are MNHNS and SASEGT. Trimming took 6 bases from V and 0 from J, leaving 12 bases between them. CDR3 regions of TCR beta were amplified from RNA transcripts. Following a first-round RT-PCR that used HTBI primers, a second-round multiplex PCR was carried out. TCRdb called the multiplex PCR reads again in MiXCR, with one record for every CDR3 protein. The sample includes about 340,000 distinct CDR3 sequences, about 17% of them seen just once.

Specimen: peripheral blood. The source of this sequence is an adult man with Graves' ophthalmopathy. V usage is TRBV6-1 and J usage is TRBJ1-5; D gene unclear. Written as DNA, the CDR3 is TGTGCCAGCAGCCTCTCGGGTCCTAGCAATCAGCCCCAGCATTTT. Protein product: CASSLSGPSNQPQHF.